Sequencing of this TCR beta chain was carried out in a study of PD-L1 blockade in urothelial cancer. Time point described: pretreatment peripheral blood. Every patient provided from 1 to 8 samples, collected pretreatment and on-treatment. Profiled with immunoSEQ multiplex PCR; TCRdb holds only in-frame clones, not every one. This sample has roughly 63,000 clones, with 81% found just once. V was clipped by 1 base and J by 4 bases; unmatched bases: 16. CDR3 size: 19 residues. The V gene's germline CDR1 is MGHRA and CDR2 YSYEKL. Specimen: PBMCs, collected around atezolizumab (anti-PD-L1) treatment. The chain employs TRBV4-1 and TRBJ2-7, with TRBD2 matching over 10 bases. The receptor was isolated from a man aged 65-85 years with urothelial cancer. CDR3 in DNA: TGCGCCAGCAGCCAAGTAGTTGTAGAGAGGGCTAGCGGGAGTTACGAGCAGTACTTC. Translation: CASSQVVVERASGSYEQYF.